The 31 T cell receptor beta chains below all came from one sample that was sequenced in a study of blood T cell repertoires in COVID-19 (TCRdb year 2020). The library was obtained by the immunoSEQ multiplex PCR assay. TCRdb provides this immuneACCESS table in a form limited to in-frame rearrangements. Some clones are lacking; in checked studies, under half of them reflect an unresolved V gene, and why the rest are absent is not known. This sample has roughly 59,000 clones in its table, and roughly 81% of those were observed once. The ten largest clones represent 15% to 19% of the sample. The sample was peripheral blood. The receptors stem from a man aged 80 or over with acute or convalescent COVID-19.

This rearrangement joins TRBV7-2 to TRBJ1-2; 7 nucleotides agree with TRBD1. J was trimmed by 2 bases and V by 5 bases; bases with no gene match: 5. Per germline, CDR1 SGHTA and CDR2 FQGNSA. The CDR3 is made up of 14 amino acids. CDR3 sequence: CASSPDRLNYGYTF. The CDR3 region has the DNA TGTGCCAGCAGCCCGGACAGGTTGAACTATGGCTACACCTTC.

The V gene is TRBV5-6, the J gene TRBJ2-5; D possibly corresponds to TRBD2 (6 bases). The germline V gene has CDR1 SGHDT and CDR2 YYEEEE. V lost 3 bases to trimming and J lost 2 bases, with 8 bases between them. The CDR3 runs 13 residues. The CDR3 sequence: CASSWDSQETQYF. The CDR3 region has the DNA TGTGCCAGCAGCTGGGACTCACAAGAGACCCAGTACTTC.

This clone was picked up a small number of times. The J gene is TRBJ2-3, the V gene TRBV5-1; 10 bases agree with TRBD2. The V and J ends lost 4 bases and 0 bases, in that order; junction bases with no gene match: 5. CDR3 length equals 16 residues. Germline V gives CDR1 SGHRS, CDR2 YFSETQ. The CDR3: CASSTRTSGSTDTQYF. Written as DNA, the CDR3 is TGCGCCAGCAGCACGAGGACTAGCGGCAGCACAGATACGCAGTATTTT. The complete variable domain, with remaining parts taken from reference TRBV5-1 and TRBJ2-3, reads KAGVTQTPRYLIKTRGQQVTLSCSPISGHRSVSWYQQTPGQGLQFLFEYFSETQRNKGNFPGRFSGRQFSNSRSEMNVSTLELGDSALYLCASSTRTSGSTDTQYFGPGTRLTVL.

The chain uses TRBV7-9 and TRBJ2-7; TRBD2 might be the D (6 bases). The CDR3 runs 13 residues. CDR1 and CDR2 (germline): SEHNR, FQNEAQ (reference sequence). The V end lost 6 bases, the J end lost 3 bases, and 12 bases lay between the germline ends. CDR3 region: CASSLRGNYEQYF. CDR3 nucleotide sequence: TGTGCCAGCAGTCTTCGGGGGAACTACGAGCAGTACTTC.

This chain links TRBV4-3 with TRBJ2-1; 8 bases fit TRBD2. With 1 base clipped from V and 0 bases from J, the junction kept 14 bases outside the gene matches. The CDR3 runs 20 residues. Germline V CDR1 and CDR2: LGHNA, YSLEER. The CDR3 sequence is CASSQGALAALIPSYNEQFF. CDR3 in DNA: TGCGCCAGCAGCCAAGGCGCACTAGCGGCCCTAATACCCTCCTACAATGAGCAGTTCTTC.

The chain combines TRBV5-6 with TRBJ2-2, with D unresolved. This CDR3 contains 17 residues. V lost 1 base and J lost 3, with 16 bases in between. Germline V CDR1 and CDR2: SGHDT, YYEEEE. The CDR3 nucleotides are TGTGCCAGCAGCTTGATCGGAGTTGGAACGGACACCGGGGAGCTGTTTTTT. It specifies CASSLIGVGTDTGELFF. The variable domain in full, completed from reference TRBV5-6 and TRBJ2-2, reads DAGVTQSPTHLIKTRGQQVTLRCSPKSGHDTVSWYQQALGQGPQFIFQYYEEEERQRGNFPDRFSGHQFPNYSSELNVNALLLGDSALYLCASSLIGVGTDTGELFFGEGSRLTVL.

The CDR3 is CASSQTGTSGGDTGELFF. The CDR3 nucleotides are TGTGCCAGCAGCCAAACCGGGACTAGCGGGGGGGACACCGGGGAGCTGTTTTTT. This rearrangement joins TRBV4-2 to TRBJ2-2; 16 nucleotides align to TRBD2. After removal of 2 bases from V and 3 bases from J, the junction contained 3 bases not matched to a gene. The length of the CDR3 is 18 residues. Per germline, CDR1 LGHNA and CDR2 YNFKEQ.

This chain links TRBV14 with TRBJ2-5; 8 nucleotides align to TRBD1. The CDR3 spans 19 residues. Germline CDR1 and CDR2: SGHDN and FVKESK. Unmatched junction bases numbered 20, after V lost 3 bases and J lost 5 bases. CDR3 in DNA: TGTGCCAGCAGCCAGACAGGGGTGGAATTCGAAGGAGTCGCGGAGACCCAGTACTTC. Protein sequence: CASSQTGVEFEGVAETQYF.

This clone was found a few times. The chain recombines TRBV28 with TRBJ2-3; D not certain. The CDR3 extends over 13 amino acids. Trimming left V 6 bases short and J 5 bases short, with 12 bases between. Germline V gene sequence: CDR1 MDHEN, CDR2 SYDVKM. CDR3 nucleotides: TGTGCCAGCAGCATTTCCTATCGAGATACGCAGTATTTT. It encodes CASSISYRDTQYF.

This clone was seen a handful of times. CDR3 in amino acids: CASSLGQRSTYEQYF. CDR3 sequence (DNA): TGTGCCAGTAGTTTGGGACAGAGATCTACCTACGAGCAGTACTTC. The chain is built from TRBV19 and TRBJ2-7; 7 positions match TRBD1. Trimming took 5 bases from V and 2 from J; bases not matched to a gene: 9. The CDR3 covers 15 residues. Germline V gene sequence: CDR1 LNHDA, CDR2 SQIVND (reference sequence).

The chain uses TRBV11-2 and TRBJ1-5; weak D call: TRBD1 (5 bases). This CDR3 has 15 residues. Germline V gene sequence: CDR1 SGHAT, CDR2 FQNNGV. V was clipped by 1 base and J by 2 bases, with 9 bases between them. The DNA of the CDR3 is TGTGCCAGCAGCTTAGGGACATTTGGCAATCAGCCCCAGCATTTT. This translates into CASSLGTFGNQPQHF.

This clone was found once. The V call is TRBV5-1, the J call TRBJ2-7; TRBD2 aligns across 9 bases. V lost 0 bases to trimming and J lost 5 bases; unmatched junction nucleotides: 6. The CDR3 extends over 15 amino acids. Per germline, CDR1 SGHRS and CDR2 YFSETQ. The CDR3 sequence is CASSLGASGANEQYF. The DNA of the CDR3 is TGCGCCAGCAGCTTGGGGGCTAGCGGGGCGAACGAGCAGTACTTC. Complete variable domain (other parts from reference TRBV5-1 and TRBJ2-7): KAGVTQTPRYLIKTRGQQVTLSCSPISGHRSVSWYQQTPGQGLQFLFEYFSETQRNKGNFPGRFSGRQFSNSRSEMNVSTLELGDSALYLCASSLGASGANEQYFGPGTRLTVT.

V usage is TRBV7-3 and J usage is TRBJ2-3; 8 nucleotides align to TRBD1. The J segment lost 4 bases and the V segment lost 2 bases, leaving 2 bases of the junction unmatched. The germline V gene encodes CDR1 SGHTA and CDR2 FQGTGA. The CDR3 totals 14 residues. CDR3 sequence reads: CASSLDRGADTQYF. In DNA form, the CDR3 reads TGTGCCAGCAGCTTAGACAGGGGAGCAGATACGCAGTATTTT.

This chain links TRBV4-1 with TRBJ1-1; no definite D call. The CDR3 consists of 15 residues. V lost 0 bases, J lost 3 bases, and 11 bases lay in between. CDR1 MGHRA and CDR2 YSYEKL come from the germline V gene. The CDR3 DNA sequence: TGCGCCAGCAGCCAAGAGGTGGCTAGTTACACTGAAGCTTTCTTT. It specifies CASSQEVASYTEAFF.

There are a few counts of this clone. V gene TRBV6-2 or TRBV6-3 combines with J gene TRBJ1-2; D unresolved. V gave up 6 bases and J gave up 3 bases, with 11 bases separating them. CDR3 length equals 13 residues. CDR1 and CDR2 from the germline V gene are MNHEY and SVGEGT. The CDR3 reads CASSTSRDYGYTF. The DNA for the CDR3 is TGTGCCAGCAGCACGTCACGGGACTATGGCTACACCTTC.

The rearrangement uses TRBV10-3 and TRBJ2-7; the match to TRBD1 covers 8 bases. The ends lost 0 bases at V and 5 bases at J; junction bases unmatched: 3. The CDR3 is made up of 14 amino acids. Per germline, CDR1 ENHRY and CDR2 SYGVKD. The CDR3 loop reads CAISESQGAHEQYF. The DNA of the CDR3 is TGTGCCATCAGTGAGTCCCAGGGGGCCCACGAGCAGTACTTC.

The rearrangement joins TRBV2 to TRBJ1-5; D uncertain. Trimming left V 1 base short and J 1 base short, with 8 bases between. The CDR3 extends over 15 amino acids. Germline V gene sequence: CDR1 SNHLY, CDR2 FYNNEI. This CDR3 is CASSEGGRSNQPQHF. The CDR3 region has the DNA TGTGCCAGCAGTGAAGGAGGGAGGAGCAATCAGCCCCAGCATTTT.

The chain employs TRBV15 and TRBJ2-2; D possibly corresponds to TRBD2 (6 bases). The CDR3 length is 15 residues. V lost 0 bases and J 7 bases, leaving 12 bases between the germline ends. Germline values: CDR1 LNHNV, CDR2 YYDKDF (reference sequence). In DNA form, the CDR3 reads TGTGCCACCAGCAGAGACTTGGGGGGAATCGGGGAGCTGTTTTTT. It yields the protein CATSRDLGGIGELFF.

The chain couples TRBV13 to TRBJ2-1, with D possibly TRBD1 on 6 matching bases. Per the germline V gene, CDR1 is PRHDT and CDR2 is FYEKMQ (reference sequence). CDR3 length: 13 residues. V was cut by 6 bases and J by 4 bases, with 10 bases left in between. DNA of the CDR3: TGTGCCAGCAGTCCAACAGGGTACAATGAGCAGTTCTTC. This gives the protein CASSPTGYNEQFF.

This chain joins TRBV9 and TRBJ2-1, with 8 bases lining up with TRBD1. Per germline, CDR1 SGDLS and CDR2 YYNGEE. V was clipped by 4 bases and J by 8 bases; unmatched bases: 8. The CDR3 consists of 14 residues. The CDR3 here is CASSRNRGQDEQFF. CDR3 nucleotide sequence: TGTGCCAGCAGCCGGAACAGGGGACAGGATGAGCAGTTCTTC. The full variable domain, completed using reference TRBV9 and TRBJ2-1, is DSGVTQTPKHLITATGQRVTLRCSPRSGDLSVYWYQQSLDQGLQFLIQYYNGEERAKGNILERFSAQQFPDLHSELNLSSLELGDSALYFCASSRNRGQDEQFFGPGTRLTVL.

This clone was seen only once. V is TRBV19 and J is TRBJ2-2, with D tentatively TRBD1 (5 bases). The CDR3 extends over 17 amino acids. The V gene lost 2 bases and the J gene lost 1 base, with 14 bases spanning the gap. Germline loops: CDR1 LNHDA, CDR2 SQIVND (reference sequence). CDR3 bases: TGTGCCAGTAGTATAACGAGGTGGGGCCTGAACACCGGGGAGCTGTTTTTT. This encodes CASSITRWGLNTGELFF.

The rearrangement joins TRBV15 to TRBJ2-1; possibly TRBD2 for D (6 bases). The V gene lost 0 bases and the J gene lost 6 bases, with 12 bases spanning the gap. CDR3 size: 15 residues. The germline CDR1 and CDR2 sequences are LNHNV and YYDKDF (reference sequence). CDR3 DNA sequence: TGTGCCACCAGCAGAGATCCGGGGGTGCCCAATGAGCAGTTCTTC. Its translation: CATSRDPGVPNEQFF.

The chain has TRBV2 and TRBJ2-1; 13 bases agree with TRBD2. This CDR3 is built from 15 residues. CDR1 and CDR2 (germline): SNHLY, FYNNEI. V was clipped by 2 bases and J by 6 bases; unmatched bases: 1. The CDR3 DNA is TGTGCCAGCAGTGAAACTAGCGGGAGGGGCAATGAGCAGTTCTTC. Amino acids: CASSETSGRGNEQFF.

This rearrangement joins TRBV2 to TRBJ2-5, with 9 bases fitting TRBD1. Losses at the gene ends were 6 bases for V and 4 bases for J; bases not matched to a gene: 3. From germline, CDR1 is SNHLY and CDR2 FYNNEI. The CDR3 totals 13 residues. CDR3 in DNA: TGTGCCAGCAGACGGGACAGGGCAGAGACCCAGTACTTC. It encodes CASRRDRAETQYF. The variable domain in full, with the rest retrieved from reference TRBV2 and TRBJ2-5, is EPEVTQTPSHQVTQMGQEVILRCVPISNHLYFYWYRQILGQKVEFLVSFYNNEISEKSEIFDDQFSVERPDGSNFTLKIRSTKLEDSAMYFCASRRDRAETQYFGPGTRLLVL.

This clone was recorded a few times. This chain links TRBV6-6 with TRBJ1-3; D unclear. The CDR3 totals 12 residues. Germline CDR1 reads MNHNY; CDR2 reads SVGAGI (reference sequence). V lost 5 bases, J lost 5 bases, and 7 bases lay in between. In nucleotides, the CDR3 is TGTGCCAGCAGTCCACTTAGAAACACCATATATTTT. Amino acid sequence: CASSPLRNTIYF.

V gene TRBV2 combines with J gene TRBJ2-3; D gene uncertain. Germline values: CDR1 SNHLY, CDR2 FYNNEI. The CDR3 length is 12 residues. V lost 5 bases and J lost 2, with 5 bases in between. CDR3 sequence reads: CASSPFTDTQYF. The CDR3 DNA follows: TGTGCCAGCAGTCCTTTCACAGATACGCAGTATTTT.

The V and J genes are TRBV9 and TRBJ2-1; D perhaps matches TRBD2 (6 bases). Trimming shortened V by 4 bases and J by 5 bases, and 13 bases separated the two germline ends. This CDR3 comprises 14 residues. The germline V gene has CDR1 SGDLS and CDR2 YYNGEE. CDR3 protein: CASSPVGGNNEQFF. The CDR3 bases are TGTGCCAGCAGCCCCGTTGGGGGGAACAATGAGCAGTTCTTC.

This chain uses TRBV11-3 with TRBJ1-1; D perhaps matches TRBD1 (6 bases). Germline V gives CDR1 SGHNT, CDR2 YENEEA. V was trimmed by 7 bases and J by 6 bases, leaving 15 bases between them. The CDR3 extends over 13 amino acids. The CDR3 bases are TGTGCCAGCAATCCGGGGGGGGCCCCTGAAGCTTTCTTT. It yields the protein CASNPGGAPEAFF.

The chain recombines TRBV9 with TRBJ1-6; 9 nucleotides align to TRBD1. The J segment lost 5 bases and the V segment lost 3 bases, leaving 3 bases of the junction unmatched. Germline assignment: CDR1 SGDLS and CDR2 YYNGEE. The CDR3 extends over 15 amino acids. The CDR3 here is CASSGDRVNNSPLHF. CDR3 DNA sequence: TGTGCCAGCAGCGGGGACAGGGTGAATAATTCACCCCTCCACTTT.

The chain links TRBV7-2 to TRBJ2-2; D is unclear. Per the germline V gene, CDR1 is SGHTA and CDR2 is FQGNSA. Trimming shortened V by 3 bases and J by 6 bases, and 17 bases separated the two germline ends. This CDR3 spans 16 amino acids. Here the CDR3 DNA reads TGTGCCAGCAGCTTCTTGACTCTGCCAACGCCCGGGGAGCTGTTTTTT. Encoded protein: CASSFLTLPTPGELFF.

This sequence joins TRBV10-3 and TRBJ2-5; 16 bases line up with TRBD2. From germline, CDR1 is ENHRY and CDR2 SYGVKD. This CDR3 has 17 amino acids. V lost 1 base to trimming and J lost 2 bases; unmatched junction nucleotides: 1. CDR3 in amino acids: CAISELGLAGGQETQYF. Written as DNA, the CDR3 is TGTGCCATCAGTGAGTTGGGACTAGCGGGAGGGCAAGAGACCCAGTACTTC.